One and the same sample provided the 23 T cell receptor beta chains below, sequenced in a study of T cells after somatic rescue of genetic block. Clones were sequenced by immunoSEQ multiplex PCR, and TCRdb holds only the in-frame ones, with some missing. The sample lists roughly 65,000 clones, roughly 90% occurring once. Sequencing input: peripheral blood mononuclear cells (PBMCs). The source is a man aged 40-49 years.

The chain couples TRBV10-1 to TRBJ2-5; 9 nucleotides line up with TRBD1. The J call is uncertain, as TRBJ2-7 better fits the DNA end. This CDR3 comprises 16 residues. The germline CDR1 and CDR2 sequences are WNHNN and SYGVQD (reference sequence). CDR3 DNA: TGCGCCAGCAGTAGGGGACAGGGAGTTACCGCTGCCGAGCAGTACTTC. It specifies CASSRGQGVTAAEQYF.

J is TRBJ1-6 and V is TRBV21-1; TRBD1 is the table's D call, not checked against the DNA. TRBV21-1 is a listed pseudogene. The CDR3 consists of 14 residues. The CDR3 DNA reads as TGTGCCAGCAGACAGGGGGCTGGAGATTCACCCCTCCACTTT. Translating gives CASRQGAGDSPLHF.

The chain uses TRBV27 and TRBJ2-7, with D uncertain. The CDR3 length is 13 residues. Trimming took off 4 bases at V and 0 bases at J, with 7 bases between the two ends. CDR1 MNHEY and CDR2 SMNVEV come from the germline V gene (reference sequence). For the CDR3, the DNA is TGTGCCAGCAGTTCCTCCAGCTCCTACGAGCAGTACTTC. This gives the protein CASSSSSSYEQYF.

The V and J genes are TRBV6-5 and TRBJ2-3; D is unresolved. V dropped 6 bases and J dropped 8 bases, with 12 bases sitting between them. The germline CDR1 and CDR2 sequences are MNHEY and SVGAGI. CDR3 length: 12 amino acids. CDR3 sequence: CASSLGKGTQYF. The CDR3 coding sequence is TGTGCCAGCAGCTTAGGGAAAGGTACGCAGTATTTT.

In this sample, this clone turned up a few times. V and J are TRBV5-4 and TRBJ2-1; D remains unclear. CDR1 is SGHNT and CDR2 is YYREEE in the germline V gene (reference sequence). V lost 3 bases, J lost 6 bases, and 7 bases lay in between. The CDR3 sequence is 12 residues long. The CDR3 DNA reads as TGTGCCAGCAGCTCGACACTCAATGAGCAGTTCTTC. This encodes CASSSTLNEQFF.

This chain uses TRBV6-6 with TRBJ1-5; D is uncertain. Germline values: CDR1 MNHNY, CDR2 SVGAGI (reference sequence). The V end was cut by 2 bases, the J end by 11 bases, with 19 bases between. The CDR3 extends over 15 amino acids. The CDR3 bases are TGTGCCAGCAGTTACCCCGCCAGGCGTCCTGCGGCCCAGCATTTT. Amino acid sequence: CASSYPARRPAAQHF.

This sequence joins TRBV7-9 and TRBJ2-5; 7 nucleotides line up with TRBD2. This CDR3 spans 14 amino acids. From germline, CDR1 is SEHNR and CDR2 FQNEAQ (reference sequence). With 5 bases clipped from V and 3 bases from J, the junction kept 6 bases outside the gene matches. In DNA form, the CDR3 reads TGTGCCAGCAGCCCACGCGGGGGAAAAGAGACCCAGTACTTC. This codes for CASSPRGGKETQYF.

This clone was seen once. The gene calls are TRBV7-2 and TRBJ2-6; no firm D call. CDR3 length: 15 residues. Deletions cut 2 bases from V and 0 bases from J, with 5 bases between. Germline V gives CDR1 SGHTA, CDR2 FQGNSA. For the CDR3, the DNA is TGTGCCAGCAGCTTAAAAGGCTCTGGGGCCAACGTCCTGACTTTC. This codes for CASSLKGSGANVLTF.

The V call is TRBV19, the J call TRBJ2-6, with a possible D match to TRBD1 (6 bases). The germline V gene encodes CDR1 LNHDA and CDR2 SQIVND (reference sequence). Trimming removed 5 bases at V and 0 bases at J, with 14 bases between. This CDR3 has 17 amino acids. CDR3 sequence: CASSQGHVISGANVLTF. In nucleotides, the CDR3 is TGTGCCAGTAGTCAGGGACACGTAATCTCTGGGGCCAACGTCCTGACTTTC.

This chain uses TRBV5-1 with TRBJ2-2; 9 bases line up with TRBD1. This CDR3 has 17 residues. CDR1 SGHRS and CDR2 YFSETQ come from the germline V gene. V lost 4 bases and J lost 1; bases outside the gene matches: 8. The CDR3 spells CASSDGGDRVNTGELFF. In nucleotides, the CDR3 is TGCGCCAGCAGCGACGGTGGGGACAGGGTGAACACCGGGGAGCTGTTTTTT.

This clone came up once. The chain couples TRBV2 to TRBJ2-5; 9 bases map to TRBD2. Germline CDR1 reads SNHLY; CDR2 reads FYNNEI. This CDR3 has 14 amino acids. The V segment lost 6 bases and the J segment 2 bases; nucleotides outside the gene matches: 4. The CDR3 loop is CASSLTSGQETQYF. The CDR3 DNA reads as TGTGCCAGCAGCCTGACTAGCGGACAAGAGACCCAGTACTTC.

The chain couples TRBV11-2 to TRBJ1-6; possibly TRBD1 for D (6 bases). Germline CDR1 reads SGHAT; CDR2 reads FQNNGV. V was cut by 5 bases and J by 6 bases, with 14 bases left in between. CDR3 size: 15 residues. CDR3 nucleotide sequence: TGTGCCAGCAGCCTCCGAGGACAGACTAATTCACCCCTCCACTTT. Translating gives CASSLRGQTNSPLHF.

J is TRBJ1-6 and V is TRBV6-4, with D uncertain. Trimming shortened V by 3 bases and J by 7 bases, and 7 bases separated the two germline ends. The CDR3 spans 13 residues. Germline CDR1 reads MRHNA; CDR2 reads SNTAGT. The CDR3 spells CASSEIGNSPLHF. For the CDR3, the DNA is TGTGCCAGCAGTGAGATAGGCAATTCACCCCTCCACTTT.

The rearrangement uses TRBV4-3 and TRBJ2-2; perhaps D is TRBD1 or TRBD2 (5 bases each). Germline values: CDR1 LGHNA, CDR2 YSLEER. V lost 1 base and J lost 1, with 13 bases in between. The CDR3 length is 17 residues. This chain's CDR3 is CASSQVTVGGNTGELFF. In DNA, the CDR3 is TGCGCCAGCAGCCAAGTAACAGTTGGGGGGAACACCGGGGAGCTGTTTTTT.

This chain joins TRBV13 and TRBJ1-1; 8 nucleotides match TRBD1. Germline CDR1 PRHDT, CDR2 FYEKMQ (reference sequence). The CDR3 has 16 residues. The V gene end was trimmed by 5 bases and the J gene end by 3 bases; junction bases not matched to a gene: 11. This chain's CDR3 is CASSTRQGRGDTEAFF. In DNA, the CDR3 is TGTGCCAGCAGCACAAGACAGGGGAGGGGGGACACTGAAGCTTTCTTT. The full variable domain, rest sourced from reference TRBV13 and TRBJ1-1, is AAGVIQSPRHLIKEKRETATLKCYPIPRHDTVYWYQQGPGQDPQFLISFYEKMQSDKGSIPDRFSAQQFSDYHSELNMSSLELGDSALYFCASSTRQGRGDTEAFFGQGTRLTVV.

The chain combines TRBV28 with TRBJ1-5; 8 bases fit TRBD1. Trimming cost V 5 bases and J 0 bases; bases outside gene matches: 12. The CDR3 loop spans 18 amino acids. Germline CDR1 and CDR2: MDHEN and SYDVKM. CDR3 DNA sequence: TGTGCCAGCAGTCATTGGGACAGGCGAACTAATAGCAATCAGCCCCAGCATTTT. Translated, it gives CASSHWDRRTNSNQPQHF.

This chain joins TRBV10-3 and TRBJ2-5; 7 bases are a match to TRBD1. The CDR3 is 15 amino acids. V trimming: 3 bases; J trimming: 5 bases; junction bases outside the gene matches: 9. Looked up from germline, CDR1 is ENHRY and CDR2 is SYGVKD. The CDR3 DNA sequence: TGTGCCATCAGTGATCCCACAGGGGCGAGTGAGACCCAGTACTTC. This translates into CAISDPTGASETQYF.

The chain couples TRBV19 to TRBJ2-5; either TRBD1 or TRBD2 may supply D (5 bases each). The CDR3 spans 15 residues. V lost 3 bases to trimming and J lost 2 bases, with 13 bases between them. CDR1 LNHDA and CDR2 SQIVND come from the germline V gene (reference sequence). The CDR3 bases are TGTGCCAGTAGTATGGACGGGGCCCCGCAAGAGACCCAGTACTTC. Protein sequence: CASSMDGAPQETQYF.

The chain combines TRBV2 with TRBJ1-6, with D possibly matching TRBD1 (6 bases). This CDR3 region has 15 residues. Germline CDR1 is SNHLY and CDR2 is FYNNEI. The germline V and J ends were trimmed by 4 bases and 7 bases, with 14 bases remaining between them. CDR3 in amino acids: CASSARTVRNSPLHF. The DNA of the CDR3 is TGTGCCAGCAGTGCCCGGACAGTCCGGAATTCACCCCTCCACTTT.

The chain employs TRBV30 and TRBJ1-2; 8 nucleotides align to TRBD1. Trimming took 5 bases from V and 6 from J; bases not matched to a gene: 8. The CDR3 has 13 residues. Germline V lookup: CDR1 GTSNPN, CDR2 SVGIG (reference sequence). The CDR3 sequence: CAWLQGGVHGYTF. CDR3 bases: TGTGCCTGGCTACAGGGGGGGGTCCATGGCTACACCTTC.

This chain links TRBV11-2 with TRBJ2-5, with 10 positions matching TRBD2. Germline V CDR1 and CDR2: SGHAT, FQNNGV. The CDR3 runs to 13 residues. V was clipped by 8 bases and J by 5 bases; unmatched bases: 5. CDR3 coding DNA: TGTGCCAGCGGGCTAGCGGGAGTGGAGACCCAGTACTTC. It is translated as CASGLAGVETQYF.

V usage is TRBV21-1 and J usage is TRBJ1-5. TRBV21-1 is a listed pseudogene. The length of the CDR3 is 11 residues. CDR3 nucleotides: TGTGCCAGCAGCAAAGGACGAAGCCAGCATTTT. It specifies CASSKGRSQHF.

This clone was detected once. V usage is TRBV30 and J usage is TRBJ2-6; D not resolved. Germline-derived CDR1 and CDR2 are GTSNPN and SVGIG (reference sequence). The CDR3 is 15 amino acids. V was trimmed by 4 bases and J by 4 bases, leaving 14 bases between them. The CDR3 spells CAWMPRLPGANVLTF. The CDR3 DNA reads as TGTGCCTGGATGCCCCGACTGCCAGGGGCCAACGTCCTGACTTTC. Supplemented by reference TRBV30 and TRBJ2-6, the full variable domain reads SQTIHQWPATLVQPVGSPLSLECTVEGTSNPNLYWYRQAAGRGLQLLFYSVGIGQISSEVPQNLSASRPQDRQFILSSKKLLLSDSGFYLCAWMPRLPGANVLTFGAGSRLTVL.